This T cell receptor (beta chain) is drawn from a study of cytomegalovirus exposure and HLA in healthy donors. PCR primers comprised 60 Vbeta and 13 Jbeta primers. The table came from immunoSEQ multiplex PCR; TCRdb's copy has only in-frame clones and leaves some out. This specimen shows about 170,000 clones; the ten leading clones hold approximately 0.8%. Findings and limits, study-wide: V- and J-gene trimming of TCR beta was linked (in a later analysis) to a missense DCLRE1C variant. Serostatus for CMV was the only available immune exposure information.

About this clone itself: The target antigen is unknown.

This CDR3 has 14 amino acids. In germline, CDR1 is ENHRY, CDR2 SYGVKD. The V end was cut by 6 bases, the J end by 3 bases, with 14 bases between. Sequencing was performed on PBMCs. This receptor was identified in a woman in her late teens or twenties in good health and CMV-seropositive. This chain uses TRBV10-3 with TRBJ2-5; D is possibly TRBD1 (6 bases). The CDR3 is CAIRNREREETQYF. In DNA, the CDR3 is TGTGCCATCAGGAACAGGGAGAGGGAAGAGACCCAGTACTTC.